Each of the 12 T cell receptor beta chains below was sequenced from the same sample in a study of tumor-infiltrating lymphocytes in localized non-small cell lung cancer. Method: immunoSEQ multiplex PCR; TCRdb's copy keeps in-frame clones and lacks some. The sample contains 8,000 to 9,500 clones, more than 65% of which appear only once. Material: lung tumor tissue. Receptor source: a human donor with non-small cell lung cancer.

This clone has just one count. The chain carries TRBV2 and TRBJ2-1; the D gene is possibly TRBD2 (5 bases). CDR1 is SNHLY, CDR2 FYNNEI, per germline. The CDR3 consists of 13 residues. The ends were cut back, 3 bases at V and 9 bases at J, with 12 bases in the middle. In DNA form, the CDR3 reads TGTGCCAGCAGTGAGTGGGCCGGAGGTGAGCAGTTCTTC. Encoded protein: CASSEWAGGEQFF.

This sequence joins TRBV6-1 and TRBJ1-5; D gene uncertain. CDR3 length equals 16 residues. Trimming pared 1 base from V and 2 bases from J, leaving 12 bases between. Germline values: CDR1 MNHNS, CDR2 SASEGT. The CDR3 sequence is CASSEGRAWGNQPQHF. The CDR3 nucleotides are TGTGCCAGCAGTGAAGGGAGGGCTTGGGGCAATCAGCCCCAGCATTTT.

This clone showed up just once. The J gene is TRBJ1-4, the V gene TRBV6-6; weak D call: TRBD1 (6 bases). In germline, CDR1 is MNHNY, CDR2 SVGAGI (reference sequence). The CDR3 sequence is 16 residues long. Trimming stripped 4 bases from V and 2 bases from J, with 14 bases between. CDR3: CASSSPSQGTNEKLFF. CDR3 coding DNA: TGTGCCAGCAGTTCCCCCTCCCAGGGGACTAATGAAAAACTGTTTTTT.

The V call is TRBV7-9, the J call TRBJ1-6; D not certain. V lost 8 bases and J lost 0, with 14 bases in between. CDR3 length: 16 amino acids. Looked up from germline, CDR1 is SEHNR and CDR2 is FQNEAQ (reference sequence). The CDR3 DNA reads as TGTGCCAGCCGCCTGGCAAGGAGCTCCTATAATTCACCCCTCCACTTT. It specifies CASRLARSSYNSPLHF. Together with reference TRBV7-9 and TRBJ1-6, the CDR3 gives the full variable domain: DTGVSQNPRHKITKRGQNVTFRCDPISEHNRLYWYRQTLGQGPEFLTYFQNEAQLEKSRLLSDRFSAERPKGSFSTLEIQRTEQGDSAMYLCASRLARSSYNSPLHFGNGTRLTVT.

In nucleotides, the CDR3 is TGTGCCACCCACTGGGAGGGCAATCAGCCCCAGCATTTT. The encoded protein is CATHWEGNQPQHF. The chain couples TRBV6-1 to TRBJ1-5; D is uncertain. The V end was cut by 10 bases, the J end by 2 bases, with 12 bases between. Germline V gene lookup returns CDR1 MNHNS and CDR2 SASEGT. The CDR3 extends over 13 amino acids.

The CDR3 nucleotides read TGTGCCAGCAGCTCCCGGACTAGCGGGATATCAGATACGCAGTATTTT. It translates to CASSSRTSGISDTQYF. The chain combines TRBV7-9 with TRBJ2-3, with 12 bases fitting TRBD2. J was trimmed by 4 bases and V by 4 bases; bases with no gene match: 6. The CDR3 sequence is 16 residues long. Germline loops: CDR1 SEHNR, CDR2 FQNEAQ (reference sequence).

The chain links TRBV28 to TRBJ1-5, with D unclear. The V gene lost 4 bases and the J gene lost 7 bases, with 14 bases spanning the gap. This CDR3 is 14 amino acids long. Germline CDR1 MDHEN, CDR2 SYDVKM. The DNA of the CDR3 is TGTGCCAGCAGTTCCTTTTCCGGACTCCAGCCCCAGCATTTT. It yields the protein CASSSFSGLQPQHF.

This clone was counted a few times. The J gene is TRBJ2-2, the V gene TRBV10-3; 7 nucleotides agree with TRBD1. The CDR3 totals 14 residues. J gave up 0 bases and V 10 bases, and 5 bases lay outside the gene matches. CDR1 ENHRY and CDR2 SYGVKD come from the germline V gene. This CDR3 is CATQQGSNTGELFF. The CDR3 nucleotides read TGTGCCACTCAACAGGGGTCGAACACCGGGGAGCTGTTTTTT.

The V and J genes are TRBV2 and TRBJ2-7, with 9 bases identical to TRBD1. The CDR3 sequence is 14 residues long. Germline V gives CDR1 SNHLY, CDR2 FYNNEI. The trim removed 7 bases at V and 2 bases at J, leaving 6 bases unmatched. The CDR3 DNA is TGTGCCAGCAAGGTGAGACAGGGGGCCTACGAGCAGTACTTC. Its protein product is CASKVRQGAYEQYF.

This clone showed up just a few times. V usage is TRBV7-9 and J usage is TRBJ2-7; 9 bases are shared with TRBD2. Germline assignment: CDR1 SEHNR and CDR2 FQNEAQ (reference sequence). The CDR3 length is 15 residues. The V and J ends lost 1 base and 1 base, in that order; junction bases with no gene match: 2. CDR3 DNA: TGTGCCAGCAGCTTAGTGAGCGGGAGGTCCTACGAGCAGTACTTC. It specifies CASSLVSGRSYEQYF.

The chain carries TRBV28 and TRBJ1-1; 7 nucleotides agree with TRBD1. The J segment lost 3 bases and the V segment lost 8 bases, leaving 3 bases of the junction unmatched. The CDR3 length is 12 residues. Per the germline V gene, CDR1 is MDHEN and CDR2 is SYDVKM. The chain's CDR3 is CASGTGDTEAFF. In nucleotides, the CDR3 is TGTGCCAGCGGAACAGGGGACACTGAAGCTTTCTTT.

V gene TRBV5-1 combines with J gene TRBJ2-1; D not certain. From germline, CDR1 is SGHRS and CDR2 YFSETQ. The V end was cut by 4 bases, the J end by 5 bases, with 4 bases between. CDR3 length equals 11 residues. The CDR3 loop is CASSDHNEQFF. CDR3 nucleotide sequence: TGCGCCAGCAGCGACCACAATGAGCAGTTCTTC.